Below are 18 T cell receptor beta chains sequenced from a single sample in a study of T cells in narcolepsy. Sequencing used immunoSEQ multiplex PCR; TCRdb keeps in-frame clones, though not all of them. The profile shows 25,000 to 30,000 clones, 80% to 90% of them singletons. The material sequenced was memory (CD45RA-) CD4+ T cells from blood. The source is a human donor in good health.

The chain employs TRBV7-8 and TRBJ2-7; D unclear. The V gene lost 3 bases and the J gene lost 2 bases, with 14 bases spanning the gap. This CDR3 is 15 amino acids long. The germline gives CDR1 SGHVS, CDR2 FQNEAQ. The CDR3 sequence is CASSFRRLLTYEQYF. The CDR3 bases are TGTGCCAGCAGCTTTCGGCGCTTGTTAACCTACGAGCAGTACTTC.

This rearrangement joins TRBV4-1 to TRBJ1-5; tentative D call: TRBD1 (5 bases). V lost 1 base and J lost 5, with 15 bases in between. The CDR3 totals 16 residues. Germline loops: CDR1 MGHRA, CDR2 YSYEKL. The CDR3 DNA is TGCGCCAGCAGCCAAGTTGGGGGGTTGCGGCATCAGCCCCAGCATTTT. Its protein is CASSQVGGLRHQPQHF.

The V gene is TRBV30, the J gene TRBJ2-3; no definite D call. With 2 bases removed from V and 9 bases from J, the gap between germline ends came to 18 bases. CDR3 length equals 14 residues. Germline lookup yields CDR1 GTSNPN and CDR2 SVGIG (reference sequence). CDR3 DNA sequence: TGTGCCTGGAGTCCAGCCACTCCAGCGCTCACGCAGTATTTT. Translating it yields CAWSPATPALTQYF.

V and J are TRBV2 and TRBJ2-4, with 10 bases matching TRBD1. Germline V gene lookup returns CDR1 SNHLY and CDR2 FYNNEI. This CDR3 has 20 amino acids. The V and J ends lost 3 bases and 1 base, in that order; junction bases with no gene match: 15. The CDR3 nucleotides read TGTGCCAGCAGTGAGCGACAGGGGGCGCGTAGTACCGTTGCCAAAAACATTCAGTACTTC. This translates into CASSERQGARSTVAKNIQYF. Filled out from reference TRBV2 and TRBJ2-4, the complete variable domain reads EPEVTQTPSHQVTQMGQEVILRCVPISNHLYFYWYRQILGQKVEFLVSFYNNEISEKSEIFDDQFSVERPDGSNFTLKIRSTKLEDSAMYFCASSERQGARSTVAKNIQYFGAGTRLSVL.

For the CDR3, the DNA is TGTGCCTGGAGTGCTGGGGGACAGGGGGGTTCCCAAGAGACCCAGTACTTC. This gives the protein CAWSAGGQGGSQETQYF. The chain carries TRBV30 and TRBJ2-5, with TRBD1 matching 11 bases. The CDR3 has 17 amino acids. CDR1 is GTSNPN, CDR2 SVGIG, per germline (reference sequence). Unmatched junction bases numbered 8, after V lost 1 base and J lost 1 base.

The chain recombines TRBV6-5 with TRBJ1-2; possibly TRBD1 for D (5 bases). Germline V lookup: CDR1 MNHEY, CDR2 SVGAGI. The germline V and J ends were trimmed by 6 bases and 4 bases, with 15 bases remaining between them. This CDR3 is 14 amino acids long. The CDR3 is CASSLRGAPYGYTF. The CDR3 region has the DNA TGTGCCAGCAGCCTTAGGGGCGCACCCTATGGCTACACCTTC.

The chain has TRBV7-2 and TRBJ2-7, with D perhaps matching TRBD2 (5 bases). The germline V gene encodes CDR1 SGHTA and CDR2 FQGNSA. The CDR3 has 13 amino acids. The V and J ends lost 1 base and 4 bases respectively, with 8 bases between them. In nucleotides, the CDR3 is TGTGCCAGCAGCTTAGTGAGGGAATACGAGCAGTACTTC. Its protein product is CASSLVREYEQYF.

V gene TRBV7-2 combines with J gene TRBJ1-1, with D uncertain. V lost 2 bases and J 1 base, leaving 5 bases between the germline ends. This CDR3 has 13 residues. The germline CDR1 and CDR2 sequences are SGHTA and FQGNSA. The CDR3 protein is CASSLTPNTEAFF. CDR3 nucleotide sequence: TGTGCCAGCAGCTTAACCCCGAACACTGAAGCTTTCTTT.

The sample holds one count of this clone. The rearrangement links TRBV6-5 to TRBJ2-1; 8 bases fit TRBD2. Trimming took 6 bases from V and 3 from J; bases not matched to a gene: 1. The CDR3 is 13 amino acids. Germline lookup yields CDR1 MNHEY and CDR2 SVGAGI. CDR3 nucleotide sequence: TGTGCCAGCAGAGGGACTAGCTACAATGAGCAGTTCTTC. Its translation is CASRGTSYNEQFF.

The chain links TRBV2 to TRBJ2-3, with D possibly TRBD1 on 6 matching bases. V lost 6 bases and J lost 0, with 31 bases in between. This CDR3 contains 21 residues. Looked up from germline, CDR1 is SNHLY and CDR2 is FYNNEI. The CDR3 DNA reads as TGTGCCAGCAGCGAGCTGTCACAGTCGTTCCCGAGACAGGCTAGCACAGATACGCAGTATTTT. Its translation: CASSELSQSFPRQASTDTQYF.

The chain employs TRBV6-1 and TRBJ1-1, with D hard to call. With 0 bases removed from V and 8 bases from J, the gap between germline ends came to 10 bases. Germline CDR1 MNHNS, CDR2 SASEGT. This CDR3 is 13 amino acids long. The CDR3 DNA follows: TGTGCCAGCAGTGAAGCGGTAGGACCCGAAGCTTTCTTT. Protein sequence: CASSEAVGPEAFF.

This rearrangement joins TRBV9 to TRBJ2-2; 7 bases agree with TRBD2. This CDR3 comprises 18 residues. Germline trimming cut 0 bases from V and 0 bases from J; bases unmatched to any gene: 8. In germline, CDR1 is SGDLS, CDR2 YYNGEE. The DNA for the CDR3 is TGTGCCAGCAGCGTAGCGGGAGGAGGGGCGGCGAACACCGGGGAGCTGTTTTTT. Protein product: CASSVAGGGAANTGELFF.

The chain links TRBV19 to TRBJ2-7; D is possibly TRBD1 or TRBD2 (7 bases each). Germline V lookup: CDR1 LNHDA, CDR2 SQIVND (reference sequence). V was shortened by 5 bases and J by 4 bases, with 15 bases between the two germline ends. The CDR3 covers 14 residues. The CDR3 DNA follows: TGTGCCAGTAGTGAGCGGGACAGCCCTTACGAGCAGTACTTC. It translates to CASSERDSPYEQYF.

The chain carries TRBV18 and TRBJ2-2, with D unclear. V shed 6 bases and J shed 4 bases, with 15 bases lying between them. Germline assignment: CDR1 KGHSH and CDR2 LQKENI. The CDR3 runs to 15 residues. The CDR3 here is CASSLDSTGTGELFF. The CDR3, as DNA: TGTGCCAGCTCCCTCGACTCTACCGGCACCGGGGAGCTGTTTTTT.

The CDR3 region is CASTLIFSGVGANVLTF. The DNA for the CDR3 is TGTGCCAGCACCCTAATCTTTTCAGGGGTTGGGGCCAACGTCCTGACTTTC. The chain carries TRBV27 and TRBJ2-6, with D perhaps TRBD1 (6 bases). CDR3 size: 17 residues. Trimming took off 7 bases at V and 3 bases at J, with 19 bases between the two ends. CDR1 is MNHEY and CDR2 is SMNVEV in the germline V gene (reference sequence).

In DNA form, the CDR3 reads TGCAGCGTTGGGGGACAGGGGGCCGGGGAGACCCAGTACTTC. This sequence encodes CSVGGQGAGETQYF. V is TRBV29-1 and J is TRBJ2-5, with 12 bases that match TRBD1. V dropped 4 bases and J dropped 5; count of bases not matched to a gene: 5. Germline CDR1 SQVTM, CDR2 ANQGSEA. This CDR3 contains 14 residues.

This chain's CDR3 is CASRLAGPRQPQHF. In DNA, the CDR3 is TGTGCCAGCAGACTTGCCGGACCCAGACAGCCCCAGCATTTT. The chain carries TRBV6-1 and TRBJ1-5, with D unresolved. Trimming removed 6 bases at V and 7 bases at J, with 16 bases between. There are 14 residues in the CDR3. Looked up from germline, CDR1 is MNHNS and CDR2 is SASEGT.

The V and J genes are TRBV9 and TRBJ1-1; unclear D gene. V was shortened by 0 bases and J by 1 base, with 10 bases between the two germline ends. CDR3 length: 15 amino acids. Germline loops: CDR1 SGDLS, CDR2 YYNGEE. The CDR3: CASSVGVAPNTEAFF. CDR3 nucleotide sequence: TGTGCCAGCAGCGTAGGGGTAGCCCCGAACACTGAAGCTTTCTTT.